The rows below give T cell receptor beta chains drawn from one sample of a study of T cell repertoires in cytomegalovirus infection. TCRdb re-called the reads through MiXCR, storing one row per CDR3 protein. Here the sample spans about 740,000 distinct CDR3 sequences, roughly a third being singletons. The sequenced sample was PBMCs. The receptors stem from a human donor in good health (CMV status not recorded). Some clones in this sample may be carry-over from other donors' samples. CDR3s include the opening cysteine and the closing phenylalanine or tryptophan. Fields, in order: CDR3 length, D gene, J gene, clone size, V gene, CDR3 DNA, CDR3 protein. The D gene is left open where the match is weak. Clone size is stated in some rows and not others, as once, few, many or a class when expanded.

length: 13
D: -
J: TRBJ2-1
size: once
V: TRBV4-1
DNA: TGCGCCAGCACCGGGGGACCCCAGGATGAGCAGTTCTTC
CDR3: CASTGGPQDEQFF

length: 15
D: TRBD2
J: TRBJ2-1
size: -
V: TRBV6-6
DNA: TGTGCCAGCAGTGAGACTAGCGGAAAGTACAATGAGCAGTTCTTC
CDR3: CASSETSGKYNEQFF

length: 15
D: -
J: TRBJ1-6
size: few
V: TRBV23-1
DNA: TGCGCCAGCAGTCAATGGTACGGGGTGGATTCACCCCTCCACTTT
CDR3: CASSQWYGVDSPLHF

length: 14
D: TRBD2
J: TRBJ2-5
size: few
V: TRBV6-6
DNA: TGTGCCAGCAGTTACACGGGGGGGCTGGAGACCCAGTACTTC
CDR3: CASSYTGGLETQYF

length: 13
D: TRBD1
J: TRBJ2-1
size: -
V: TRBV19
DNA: TGTGCCAGTAGTACCCACAGGGGGAATGAGCAGTTCTTC
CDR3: CASSTHRGNEQFF

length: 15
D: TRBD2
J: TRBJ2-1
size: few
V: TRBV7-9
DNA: TGTGCCAGCAGCTTTGTTGTAGCGGGAGCCGATGAGCAGTTCTTC
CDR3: CASSFVVAGADEQFF

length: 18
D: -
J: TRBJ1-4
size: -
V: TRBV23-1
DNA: TGCGCCAGCAGTCAGGCTGGGACGGCCGCCGTTGCTAATGAAAAACTGTTTTTT
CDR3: CASSQAGTAAVANEKLFF

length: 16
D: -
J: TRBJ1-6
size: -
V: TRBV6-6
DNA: TGTGCCAGCAGTCCAGGGACGCGCTCCTATAATTCACCCCTCCCCTTT
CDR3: CASSPGTRSYNSPLPF

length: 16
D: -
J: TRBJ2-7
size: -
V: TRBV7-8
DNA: TGTGCCAGCAGCTTAGGTCGGTGGGGCTCCTCCTACGAGCAGTACTTC
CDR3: CASSLGRWGSSYEQYF

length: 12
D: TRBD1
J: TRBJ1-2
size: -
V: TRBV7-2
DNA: TGTGCCAGCAGCAAGACAGGGGCTGGCTACACCTTC
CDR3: CASSKTGAGYTF

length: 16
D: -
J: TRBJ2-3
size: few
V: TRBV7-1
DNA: TGTGCCAGCAGCCTGGGAGGCGGGTCCAACACAGATACGCAGTATTTT
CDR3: CASSLGGGSNTDTQYF

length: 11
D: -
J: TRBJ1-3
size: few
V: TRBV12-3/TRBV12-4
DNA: TGTGCCAGCAGTCCGTCGGACACCATATATTTT
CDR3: CASSPSDTIYF

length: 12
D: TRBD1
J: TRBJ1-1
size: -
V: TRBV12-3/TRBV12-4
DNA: TGTGCCAGCAGCCAGGGACAGACAAAAGCTTTCTTT
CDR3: CASSQGQTKAFF

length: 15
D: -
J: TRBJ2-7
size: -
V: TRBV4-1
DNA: TGCGCCAGCAGCCAAGGATCGGCAGGGTTCTACGAGCAGTACTTC
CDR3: CASSQGSAGFYEQYF

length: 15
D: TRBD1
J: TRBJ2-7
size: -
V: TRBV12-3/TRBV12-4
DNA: TGTGCCAGCAGGCGAACCGGGACAGGGCTCTACGAGCAGTACTTC
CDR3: CASRRTGTGLYEQYF

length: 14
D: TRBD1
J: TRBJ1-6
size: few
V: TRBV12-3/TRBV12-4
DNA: TGTGCCAGCACCCCGACAGGGGATAATTCACCCCTCCACTTT
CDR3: CASTPTGDNSPLHF

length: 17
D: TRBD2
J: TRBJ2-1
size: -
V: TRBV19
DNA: TGTGCCAGTAGTATAGATTCAGCGGGAGGGCCGGGGAATGAGCAGTTCTTC
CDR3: CASSIDSAGGPGNEQFF

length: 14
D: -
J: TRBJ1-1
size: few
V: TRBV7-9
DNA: TGTGCCAGCAGCACAGAAGACAGGAACACTGAAGCTTTCTTT
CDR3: CASSTEDRNTEAFF

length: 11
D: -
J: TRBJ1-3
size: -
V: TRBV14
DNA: TGTGCCAGCGACGGTGGAAACACCATATATTTT
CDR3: CASDGGNTIYF

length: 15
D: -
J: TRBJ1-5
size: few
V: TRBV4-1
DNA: TGCGCCAGCAGCCCCCTTGCCAGCTTAAATCAGCCCCAGCATTTT
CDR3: CASSPLASLNQPQHF

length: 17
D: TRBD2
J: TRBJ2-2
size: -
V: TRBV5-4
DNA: TGTGCCAGCAGCCGAAGCAGGACTAGCGGGGAGGGCGGGGAGCTGTTTTTT
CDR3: CASSRSRTSGEGGELFF

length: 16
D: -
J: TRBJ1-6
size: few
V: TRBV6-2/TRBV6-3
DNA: TGTGCCAGCAGTTCCCGCAGGAGCTCCTATAATTCACCCCTCCACTTT
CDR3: CASSSRRSSYNSPLHF

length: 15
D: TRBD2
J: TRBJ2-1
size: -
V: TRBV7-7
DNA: TGTGCTAGCAGCCTGACTAGCGGGAGTCTCAATGAGCAGTTCTTC
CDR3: CASSLTSGSLNEQFF

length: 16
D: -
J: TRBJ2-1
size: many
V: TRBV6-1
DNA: TGTGCCAGCAGCTCCCTGGGGGGCGGGAATGACAATGAGCAGTTCTTC
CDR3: CASSSLGGGNDNEQFF

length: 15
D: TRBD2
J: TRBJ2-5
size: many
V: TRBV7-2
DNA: TGTGCCAGCAGCTATAGCGGGAGGGGTGAAGAGACCCAGTACTTC
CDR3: CASSYSGRGEETQYF

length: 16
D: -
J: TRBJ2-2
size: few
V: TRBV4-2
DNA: TGTGCCAGCAGCCAAGATTCGGTGCGGAACACCGGGGAGCTGTTTTTT
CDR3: CASSQDSVRNTGELFF

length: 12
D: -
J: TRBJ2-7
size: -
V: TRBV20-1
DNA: TGCAGTGCTAGAGAAGCATCCTACGAGCAGTACTTC
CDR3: CSAREASYEQYF

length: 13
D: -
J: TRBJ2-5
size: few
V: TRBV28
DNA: TGTGCCAGCAGTCAAACAGGGTTAGAGACCCAGTACTTC
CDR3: CASSQTGLETQYF

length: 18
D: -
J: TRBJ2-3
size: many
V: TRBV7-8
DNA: TGTGCCAGCAGCCCAACTTCGGGACCACGCCGTGGCACAGATACGCAGTATTTT
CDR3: CASSPTSGPRRGTDTQYF

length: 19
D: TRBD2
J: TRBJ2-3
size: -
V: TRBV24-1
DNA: TGTGCCACCAGTGATATTGAGCGGGGCCCATCCGGAAGCACAGATACGCAGTATTTT
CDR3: CATSDIERGPSGSTDTQYF

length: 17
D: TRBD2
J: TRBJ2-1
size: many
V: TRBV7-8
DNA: TGTGCCAGCAGCGTCGGCGGAGCGGGGTTCCACTACAATGAGCAGTTCTTC
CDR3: CASSVGGAGFHYNEQFF

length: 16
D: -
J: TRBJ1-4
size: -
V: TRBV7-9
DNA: TGTGCCAGCAGCTTAGGAACCCAGGGGTTAGGTGAAAAACTGTTTTTT
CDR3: CASSLGTQGLGEKLFF

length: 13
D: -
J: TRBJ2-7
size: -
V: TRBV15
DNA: TGTGCCACCACGGCAGGGGGGCTCTACGAGCAGTACTTC
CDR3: CATTAGGLYEQYF

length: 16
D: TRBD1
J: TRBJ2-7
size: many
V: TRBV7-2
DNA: TGTGCCAGCAGCTTAGCCGGGACAGGGGCGCCCTACGAGCAGTACTTC
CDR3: CASSLAGTGAPYEQYF

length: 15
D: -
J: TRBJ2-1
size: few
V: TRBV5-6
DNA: TGTGCCAGCAGCTTGTATGGCCCGAGACGCAATGAGCAGTTCTTC
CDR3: CASSLYGPRRNEQFF

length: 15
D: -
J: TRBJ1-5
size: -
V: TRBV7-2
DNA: TGTGCCAGCAGCTTAGCGGTAGGGGAAGGTCAGCCCCAGCATTTT
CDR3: CASSLAVGEGQPQHF

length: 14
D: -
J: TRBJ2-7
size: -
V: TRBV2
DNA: TGTGCCAGCACCCGGGACGGACGGATCTACGAGCAGTACTTC
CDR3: CASTRDGRIYEQYF